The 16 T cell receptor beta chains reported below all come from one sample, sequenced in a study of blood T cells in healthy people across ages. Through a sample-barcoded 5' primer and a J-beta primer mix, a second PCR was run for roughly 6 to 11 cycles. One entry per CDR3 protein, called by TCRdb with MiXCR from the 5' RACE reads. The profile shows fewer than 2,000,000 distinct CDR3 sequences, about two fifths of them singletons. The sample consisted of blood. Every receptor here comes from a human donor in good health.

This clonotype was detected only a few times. CDR3 sequence: CASSQDRRGDLSRGDTQYF. The DNA for the CDR3 is TGCGCCAGCAGCCAAGATCGGCGGGGGGACCTTAGCCGGGGAGATACGCAGTATTTT. The chain uses TRBV4-3 and TRBJ2-3, with 8 bases aligning to TRBD2. V was pared by 0 bases and J by 5 bases, with 16 bases of the junction left unmatched. The CDR3 runs to 19 residues. Germline V gives CDR1 LGHNA, CDR2 YSLEER.

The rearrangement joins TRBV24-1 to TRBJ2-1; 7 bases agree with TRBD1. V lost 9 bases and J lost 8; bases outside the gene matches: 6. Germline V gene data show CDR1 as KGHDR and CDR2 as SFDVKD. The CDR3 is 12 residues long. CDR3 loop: CATGDSRYEQFF. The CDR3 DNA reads TGTGCCACCGGGGACAGTCGTTATGAGCAGTTCTTC.

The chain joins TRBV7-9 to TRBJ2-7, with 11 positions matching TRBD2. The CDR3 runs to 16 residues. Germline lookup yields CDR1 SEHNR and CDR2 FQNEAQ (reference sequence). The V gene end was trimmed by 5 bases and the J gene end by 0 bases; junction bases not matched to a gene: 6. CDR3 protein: CASSPLGTSGSYEQYF. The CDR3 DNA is TGTGCCAGCAGCCCCCTAGGGACTAGCGGCTCCTACGAGCAGTACTTC. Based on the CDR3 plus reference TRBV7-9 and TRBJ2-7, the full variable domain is DTGVSQNPRHKITKRGQNVTFRCDPISEHNRLYWYRQTLGQGPEFLTYFQNEAQLEKSRLLSDRFSAERPKGSFSTLEIQRTEQGDSAMYLCASSPLGTSGSYEQYFGPGTRLTVT.

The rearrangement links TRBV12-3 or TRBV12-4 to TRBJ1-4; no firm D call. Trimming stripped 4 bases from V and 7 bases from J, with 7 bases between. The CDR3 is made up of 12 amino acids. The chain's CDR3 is CASSWAGEKLFF. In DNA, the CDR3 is TGTGCCAGCAGTTGGGCGGGTGAAAAACTGTTTTTT.

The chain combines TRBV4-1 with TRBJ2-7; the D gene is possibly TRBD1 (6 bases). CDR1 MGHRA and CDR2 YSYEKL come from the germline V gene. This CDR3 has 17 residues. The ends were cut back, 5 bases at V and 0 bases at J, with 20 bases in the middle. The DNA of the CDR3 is TGCGCCAGCAGCGATAGAGAGGGACAAGCAGTCTCCTACGAGCAGTACTTC. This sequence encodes CASSDREGQAVSYEQYF.

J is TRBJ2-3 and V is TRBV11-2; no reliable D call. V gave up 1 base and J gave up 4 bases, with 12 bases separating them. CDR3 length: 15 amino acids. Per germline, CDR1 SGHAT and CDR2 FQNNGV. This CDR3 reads CASSLVPPYADTQYF. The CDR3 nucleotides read TGTGCCAGCAGCTTAGTCCCCCCCTATGCAGATACGCAGTATTTT.

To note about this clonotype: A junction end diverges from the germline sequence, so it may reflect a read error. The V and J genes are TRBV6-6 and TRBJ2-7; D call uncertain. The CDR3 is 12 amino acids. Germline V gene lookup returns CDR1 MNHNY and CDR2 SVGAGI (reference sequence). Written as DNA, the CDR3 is TGTGCCAGCAGCTCCCAGCGATACGAGCAGCACTTC. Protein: CASSSQRYEQHF.

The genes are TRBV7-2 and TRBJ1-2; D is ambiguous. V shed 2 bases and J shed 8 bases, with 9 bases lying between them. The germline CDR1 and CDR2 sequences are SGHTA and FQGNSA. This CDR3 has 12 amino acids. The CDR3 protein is CASSLRSRGYTF. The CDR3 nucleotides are TGTGCCAGCAGCTTACGGTCGAGGGGCTACACCTTC.

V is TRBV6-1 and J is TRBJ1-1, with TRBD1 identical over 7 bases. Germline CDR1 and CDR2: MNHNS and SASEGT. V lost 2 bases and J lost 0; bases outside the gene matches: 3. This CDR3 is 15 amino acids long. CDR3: CASSERGTVNTEAFF. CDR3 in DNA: TGTGCCAGCAGTGAAAGGGGGACAGTGAACACTGAAGCTTTCTTT.

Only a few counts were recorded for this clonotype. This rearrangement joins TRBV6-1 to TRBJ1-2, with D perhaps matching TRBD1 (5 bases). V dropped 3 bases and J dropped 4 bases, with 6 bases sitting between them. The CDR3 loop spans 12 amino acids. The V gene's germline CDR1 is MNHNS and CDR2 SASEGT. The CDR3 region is CASSEGPYGYTF. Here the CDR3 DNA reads TGTGCCAGCAGTGAGGGACCCTATGGCTACACCTTC.

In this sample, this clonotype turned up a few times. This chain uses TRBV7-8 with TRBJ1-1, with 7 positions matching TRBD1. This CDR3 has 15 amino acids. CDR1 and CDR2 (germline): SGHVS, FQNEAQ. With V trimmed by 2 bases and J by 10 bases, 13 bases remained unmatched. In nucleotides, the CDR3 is TGTGCCAGCAGCTTACTAGATCAGGGCCAGGGGGGAGCTTTCTTT. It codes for CASSLLDQGQGGAFF.

The CDR3 sequence is CASSYVRPNSNQPQHF. Written as DNA, the CDR3 is TGTGCCAGCAGTTACGTTCGACCTAATAGCAATCAGCCCCAGCATTTT. V and J are TRBV6-5 and TRBJ1-5; D unclear. The CDR3 extends over 16 amino acids. V dropped 2 bases and J dropped 0 bases, with 11 bases sitting between them. The germline gives CDR1 MNHEY, CDR2 SVGAGI.

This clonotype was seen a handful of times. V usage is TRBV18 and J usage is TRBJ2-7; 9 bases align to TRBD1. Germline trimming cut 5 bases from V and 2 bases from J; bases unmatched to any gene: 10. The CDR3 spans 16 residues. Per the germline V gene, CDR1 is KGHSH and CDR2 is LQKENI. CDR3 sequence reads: CASSWVSTGGTYEQYF. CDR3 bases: TGTGCCAGCTCATGGGTTTCGACAGGGGGAACCTACGAGCAGTACTTC.

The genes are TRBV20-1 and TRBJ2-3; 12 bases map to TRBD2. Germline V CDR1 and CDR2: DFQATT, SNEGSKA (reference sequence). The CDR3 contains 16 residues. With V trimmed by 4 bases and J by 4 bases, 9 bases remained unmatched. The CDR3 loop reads CSAIPTSSGGADTQYF. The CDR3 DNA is TGCAGTGCTATCCCCACATCTAGCGGGGGGGCAGATACGCAGTATTTT.

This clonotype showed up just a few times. CDR3 sequence (DNA): TGTGCCAGCAGCCTTGGGTCCCCAAACCAGCCCCAGCATTTT. Amino acids: CASSLGSPNQPQHF. The chain is built from TRBV6-2 or TRBV6-3 and TRBJ1-5, with D unclear. This CDR3 spans 14 amino acids. Trimming removed 6 bases at V and 7 bases at J, with 16 bases between. Germline CDR1 MNHEY, CDR2 SVGEGT.

Here the CDR3 reads CASSYIGQGMTDTQYF. CDR3 DNA sequence: TGTGCCAGCAGTTACATCGGGCAGGGTATGACAGATACGCAGTATTTT. This chain connects TRBV6-2 or TRBV6-3 to TRBJ2-3; the D gene is possibly TRBD1 (5 bases). With 2 bases removed from V and 3 bases from J, the gap between germline ends came to 15 bases. Per germline, CDR1 MNHEY and CDR2 SVGEGT. This CDR3 contains 16 residues.